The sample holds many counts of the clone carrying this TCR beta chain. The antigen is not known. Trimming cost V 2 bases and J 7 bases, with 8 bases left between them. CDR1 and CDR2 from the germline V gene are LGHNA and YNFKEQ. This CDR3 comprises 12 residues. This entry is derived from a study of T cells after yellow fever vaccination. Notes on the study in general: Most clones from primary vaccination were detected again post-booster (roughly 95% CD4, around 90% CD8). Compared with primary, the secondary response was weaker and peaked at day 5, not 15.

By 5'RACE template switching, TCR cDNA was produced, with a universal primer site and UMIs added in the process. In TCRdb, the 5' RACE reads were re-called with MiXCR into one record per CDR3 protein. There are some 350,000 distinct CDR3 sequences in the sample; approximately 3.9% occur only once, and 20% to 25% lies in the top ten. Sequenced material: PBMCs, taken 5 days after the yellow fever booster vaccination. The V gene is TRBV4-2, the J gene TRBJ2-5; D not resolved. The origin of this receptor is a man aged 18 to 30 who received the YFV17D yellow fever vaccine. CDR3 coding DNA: TGTGCCAGCAGCCAAAGTTCGACGACCCAGTACTTC. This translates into CASSQSSTTQYF.